This T cell receptor beta chain was retrieved from a study of PD-1 blockade in classical Hodgkin lymphoma. Study results and caveats: A reduction in baseline TCR diversity was reportedly seen in newly diagnosed patients relative to healthy donors. Those patients who began receiving nivolumab less than 1 year after ASCT had lower diversity, and they were excluded. The baseline diversity of complete responders showed similarity to that of newly diagnosed patients. While CD8+ TCR diversity did not rise significantly by C4D1, CD4+ TCR diversity did.

Generated by immunoSEQ multiplex PCR, the TCRdb table keeps only in-frame clones and is missing some. The sample shows about 30,000 clones, 80% to 90% of them seen only once. The germline CDR1 and CDR2 sequences are GTSNPN and SVGIG (reference sequence). Trimming cost V 8 bases and J 8 bases, with 15 bases left between them. The CDR3 totals 11 residues. As for this clone: What it recognizes is unknown.

As to time point: cycle 4 day 1 (C4D1), after less than seven weeks of nivolumab. In every patient, relapse followed autologous stem cell transplantation, while exposure to brentuximab vedotin differed. Starting with thawed PBMCs, CD4+ T cells were purified by magnetic negative selection. The clonotype was recovered from a human donor with classical Hodgkin lymphoma. The rearrangement links TRBV30 to TRBJ1-2, with no clear D. The sequenced sample was CD4+ T cells from blood, obtained before the fourth cycle of nivolumab. CDR3 in DNA: TGTGCCGGGGAGATGGGGAGCGGCTACACCTTC. Amino acid sequence: CAGEMGSGYTF.